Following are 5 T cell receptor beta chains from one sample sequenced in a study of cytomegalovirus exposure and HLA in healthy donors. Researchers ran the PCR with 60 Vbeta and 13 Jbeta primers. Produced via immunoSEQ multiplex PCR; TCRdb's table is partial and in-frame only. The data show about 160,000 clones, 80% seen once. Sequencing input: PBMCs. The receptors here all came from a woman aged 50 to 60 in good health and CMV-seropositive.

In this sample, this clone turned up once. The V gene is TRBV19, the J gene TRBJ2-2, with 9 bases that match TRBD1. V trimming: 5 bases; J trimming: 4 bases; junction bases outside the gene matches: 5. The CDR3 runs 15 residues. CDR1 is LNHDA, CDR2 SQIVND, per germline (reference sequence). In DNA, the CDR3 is TGTGCCAGTAGTGTACAGGGGGCGCGCACCGGGGAGCTGTTTTTT. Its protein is CASSVQGARTGELFF.

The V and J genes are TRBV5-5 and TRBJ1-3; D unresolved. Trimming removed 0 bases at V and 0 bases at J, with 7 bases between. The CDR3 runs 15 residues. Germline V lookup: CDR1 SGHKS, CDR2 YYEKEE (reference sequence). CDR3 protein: CASSLEASSGNTIYF. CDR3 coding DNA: TGTGCCAGCAGCTTGGAAGCCTCCTCTGGAAACACCATATATTTT.

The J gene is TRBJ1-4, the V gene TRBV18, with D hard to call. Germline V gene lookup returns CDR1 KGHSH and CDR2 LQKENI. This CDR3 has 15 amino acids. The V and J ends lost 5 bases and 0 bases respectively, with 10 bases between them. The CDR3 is CASSIYSSTNEKLFF. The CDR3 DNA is TGTGCCAGCTCAATCTACAGCTCAACTAATGAAAAACTGTTTTTT. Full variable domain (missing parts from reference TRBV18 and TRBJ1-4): NAGVMQNPRHLVRRRGQEARLRCSPMKGHSHVYWYRQLPEEGLKFMVYLQKENIIDESGMPKERFSAEFPKEGPSILRIQQVVRGDSAAYFCASSIYSSTNEKLFFGSGTQLSVL.

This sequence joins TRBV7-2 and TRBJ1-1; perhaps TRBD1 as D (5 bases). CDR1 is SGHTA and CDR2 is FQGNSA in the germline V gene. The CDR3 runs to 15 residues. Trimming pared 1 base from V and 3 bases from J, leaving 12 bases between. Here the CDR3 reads CASSLEGRGDTEAFF. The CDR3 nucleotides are TGTGCCAGCAGCTTAGAAGGGAGGGGCGACACTGAAGCTTTCTTT.

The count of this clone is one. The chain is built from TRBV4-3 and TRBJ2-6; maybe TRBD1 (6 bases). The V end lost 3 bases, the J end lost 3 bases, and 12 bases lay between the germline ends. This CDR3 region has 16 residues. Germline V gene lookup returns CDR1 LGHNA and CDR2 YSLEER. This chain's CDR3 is CASSQKPGDGANVLTF. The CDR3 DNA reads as TGCGCCAGCAGCCAGAAACCAGGGGATGGGGCCAACGTCCTGACTTTC.